The 28 T cell receptor beta chains in this list originate from one sample, sequenced in a study of Ad26.COV2.S vaccination and SARS-CoV-2 variants. TCRdb keeps only in-frame clones here, not all; method: immunoSEQ multiplex PCR. The table records some 270,000 clones, roughly 89% of them present only once. Stated treatment: 15 to 20 received Ad26.COV2.S at low or high dose, single or two shots; five or six received placebo; per-sample allocation not given. The samples date from day 63 after the first vaccine or placebo injection. The specimen was peripheral blood, collected in a trial of Ad26.COV2.S vaccine versus placebo. The receptors stem from a person aged 18-60 years who received the Ad26.COV2.S COVID-19 vaccine or a placebo.

The rearrangement joins TRBV7-9 to TRBJ1-1, with D unclear. Per the germline V gene, CDR1 is SEHNR and CDR2 is FQNEAQ (reference sequence). The CDR3 has 13 amino acids. The ends were cut back, 1 base at V and 5 bases at J, with 8 bases in the middle. In DNA, the CDR3 is TGTGCCAGCAGCTTAGTCTTCCGGACTGAAGCTTTCTTT. Translated: CASSLVFRTEAFF.

V usage is TRBV25-1 and J usage is TRBJ2-2, with D unclear. CDR1 and CDR2 from the germline V gene are MGHDK and SYGVNS. The CDR3 loop spans 10 amino acids. With 10 bases removed from V and 4 bases from J, the gap between germline ends came to 4 bases. The CDR3 DNA reads TGTGCCACCTTCACCGGGGAGCTGTTTTTT. As protein: CATFTGELFF.

This chain connects TRBV7-7 to TRBJ2-7, with D perhaps being TRBD1 or TRBD2 (5 bases each). This CDR3 has 15 residues. V was clipped by 0 bases and J by 4 bases, with 13 bases between them. CDR1 is SSHAT and CDR2 is FNYEAQ in the germline V gene (reference sequence). This chain's CDR3 is CASSLAPGTEYEQYV. The CDR3 DNA sequence: TGTGCCAGCAGCTTAGCCCCAGGGACGGAGTACGAGCAGTACGTC.

V usage is TRBV19 and J usage is TRBJ1-1; D is possibly TRBD1 (5 bases). Germline V gives CDR1 LNHDA, CDR2 SQIVND (reference sequence). The CDR3 loop spans 14 amino acids. V was trimmed by 5 bases and J by 6 bases, leaving 16 bases between them. The CDR3 coding sequence is TGTGCCAGTAGTTACCCTGGGGCCAACGCTGAAGCTTTCTTT. Its protein product is CASSYPGANAEAFF.

J is TRBJ2-3 and V is TRBV6-2 or TRBV6-3; 11 bases fit TRBD2. J gave up 2 bases and V 6 bases, and 4 bases lay outside the gene matches. Germline V CDR1 and CDR2: MNHEY, SVGEGT. CDR3 size: 15 residues. This chain's CDR3 is CASRPSGGLTDTQYF. DNA of the CDR3: TGTGCCAGCAGGCCTAGCGGGGGGCTCACAGATACGCAGTATTTT.

The genes are TRBV19 and TRBJ1-1; D is possibly TRBD1 (5 bases). CDR1 is LNHDA, CDR2 SQIVND, per germline (reference sequence). The CDR3 has 15 residues. V was clipped by 4 bases and J by 3 bases, with 15 bases between them. CDR3 region: CASSSRVLGDTEAFF. DNA for the CDR3: TGTGCCAGTAGTAGCAGGGTACTGGGGGACACTGAAGCTTTCTTT.

This clone was found a few times. The chain combines TRBV12-3 or TRBV12-4 with TRBJ1-2; D possibly corresponds to TRBD1 (5 bases). Deletions cut 6 bases from V and 5 bases from J, with 13 bases between. The CDR3 totals 13 residues. The CDR3 here is CASRKTGVYGYTF. Written as DNA, the CDR3 is TGTGCCAGCAGGAAAACGGGGGTTTATGGCTACACCTTC.

The chain employs TRBV2 and TRBJ2-7; D possibly corresponds to TRBD2 (5 bases). CDR1 is SNHLY, CDR2 FYNNEI, per germline. This CDR3 comprises 12 residues. V lost 7 bases and J lost 5, with 12 bases in between. CDR3 loop: CASTGKGHEQYV. DNA of the CDR3: TGTGCCAGCACCGGGAAGGGCCACGAGCAGTACGTC.

V and J are TRBV10-3 and TRBJ2-7, with D maybe TRBD2 (5 bases). Trimming left V 1 base short and J 5 bases short, with 18 bases between. Per germline, CDR1 ENHRY and CDR2 SYGVKD. The CDR3 consists of 16 residues. CDR3 loop: CAISEFEGAINNEQYV. CDR3 coding DNA: TGTGCCATCAGTGAGTTCGAGGGAGCCATAAACAACGAGCAGTACGTC.

The chain carries TRBV10-3 and TRBJ2-1; D unclear. Trimming removed 2 bases at V and 0 bases at J, with 5 bases between. CDR3 length equals 14 residues. Germline V gene data show CDR1 as ENHRY and CDR2 as SYGVKD. CDR3 in amino acids: CAISEGSSYNEQFF. CDR3 coding DNA: TGTGCCATCAGTGAGGGTAGCTCCTACAATGAGCAGTTCTTC.

The chain links TRBV7-6 to TRBJ1-1; D uncertain. CDR1 is SGHVS, CDR2 FNYEAQ, per germline. This CDR3 is 13 amino acids long. V shed 4 bases and J shed 1 base, with 7 bases lying between them. Here the CDR3 reads CASSSQENTEAFF. CDR3 coding DNA: TGTGCCAGCAGCTCCCAGGAGAACACTGAAGCTTTCTTT.

The rearrangement joins TRBV7-9 to TRBJ2-7; D perhaps matches TRBD1 (5 bases). Trimming stripped 5 bases from V and 3 bases from J, with 14 bases between. Germline CDR1 is SEHNR and CDR2 is FQNEAQ (reference sequence). The CDR3 has 14 residues. The DNA for the CDR3 is TGTGCCAGCAGCGTAGGAGACAGCCGCTACGAGCAGTACGTC. This codes for CASSVGDSRYEQYV.

This clone has only one observation. The rearrangement links TRBV29-1 to TRBJ1-1; D possibly corresponds to TRBD1 (6 bases). The CDR3 is 12 amino acids. The V gene lost 4 bases and the J gene lost 4 bases, with 10 bases spanning the gap. The V gene's germline CDR1 is SQVTM and CDR2 ANQGSEA. CDR3 protein: CSVVTGSTEAFF. CDR3 bases: TGCAGCGTTGTCACAGGGAGCACTGAAGCTTTCTTT.

The chain couples TRBV7-6 to TRBJ1-2; 8 bases fit TRBD1. The V gene's germline CDR1 is SGHVS and CDR2 FNYEAQ. The CDR3 is 15 amino acids. With V trimmed by 1 base and J by 3 bases, 4 bases remained unmatched. The CDR3 DNA reads as TGTGCCAGCAGCTTAGAAGCACAGGGGGACTATGGCTACACCTTC. It translates to CASSLEAQGDYGYTF.

V gene TRBV15 combines with J gene TRBJ1-5; D might be TRBD1 (5 bases). Germline assignment: CDR1 LNHNV and CDR2 YYDKDF (reference sequence). The CDR3 extends over 12 amino acids. Trimming took off 7 bases at V and 5 bases at J, with 9 bases between the two ends. In nucleotides, the CDR3 is TGTGCCACCACCCGAGGGGATCAGCCCCAGCATTTT. This codes for CATTRGDQPQHF.

The V call is TRBV3-1 (or the pseudogene TRBV3-2), the J call TRBJ2-3, with 8 bases lining up with TRBD2. The CDR3 contains 15 residues. Trimming cost V 4 bases and J 0 bases; bases outside gene matches: 3. CDR1 is LGHDT and CDR2 is YNNKEL in the germline V gene (reference sequence). The CDR3 spells CASSLPSGSTDTQYF. For the CDR3, the DNA is TGTGCCAGCAGCCTACCTAGCGGGAGCACAGATACGCAGTATTTT.

V usage is TRBV7-3 and J usage is TRBJ2-7, with a possible D match to TRBD1 (5 bases). Trimming stripped 0 bases from V and 4 bases from J, with 7 bases between. CDR1 is SGHTA and CDR2 is FQGTGA in the germline V gene. The CDR3 is 13 amino acids. The CDR3 DNA reads TGTGCCAGCAGCTTAACGACAGAGTACGAGCAGTACTTC. Encoded protein: CASSLTTEYEQYF. Full variable domain (remainder filled in from reference TRBV7-3 and TRBJ2-7): GAGVSQTPSNKVTEKGKYVELRCDPISGHTALYWYRQSLGQGPEFLIYFQGTGAADDSGLPNDRFFAVRPEGSVSTLKIQRTERGDSAVYLCASSLTTEYEQYFGPGTRLTVT.

The rearrangement links TRBV7-2 to TRBJ2-3, with D uncertain. Germline CDR1 reads SGHTA; CDR2 reads FQGNSA. The CDR3 has 14 residues. Between the trimmed V and J ends, which lost 1 base and 2 bases, there was a span of 7 bases. The CDR3 coding sequence is TGTGCCAGCAGCTTAGGGGCAGACACAGATACGCAGTATTTT. Its translation: CASSLGADTDTQYF.

The chain uses TRBV5-1 and TRBJ2-5; 8 positions match TRBD2. Germline lookup yields CDR1 SGHRS and CDR2 YFSETQ. CDR3 size: 15 residues. The V gene end was trimmed by 0 bases and the J gene end by 4 bases; junction bases not matched to a gene: 5. The CDR3 bases are TGCGCCAGCAGCTTGGAAGCGGGAGCGCGAGAGACCCAGTACTTC. Translation: CASSLEAGARETQYF.

V usage is TRBV7-9 and J usage is TRBJ2-5; unclear D gene. Germline lookup yields CDR1 SEHNR and CDR2 FQNEAQ (reference sequence). The ends were cut back, 1 base at V and 5 bases at J, with 20 bases in the middle. CDR3 length: 17 residues. The DNA of the CDR3 is TGTGCCAGCAGCTTAGGTCCCTCGACCCAGACTTACGAGACCCAGTACTTC. This sequence encodes CASSLGPSTQTYETQYF.

V is TRBV11-2 and J is TRBJ1-4, with unresolved D. From germline, CDR1 is SGHAT and CDR2 FQNNGV. Trimming removed 0 bases at V and 8 bases at J, with 10 bases between. The CDR3 totals 14 residues. The CDR3 coding sequence is TGTGCCAGCAGCTTAGATCGAGCCCGGGAAAAACTGTTTTTT. Translation: CASSLDRAREKLFF.

The chain recombines TRBV19 with TRBJ2-5; tentative D call: TRBD1 (5 bases). Trimming pared 2 bases from V and 5 bases from J, leaving 15 bases between. From germline, CDR1 is LNHDA and CDR2 SQIVND (reference sequence). The CDR3 extends over 15 amino acids. CDR3 DNA: TGTGCCAGTAGTATACAAAGGGGTAGAAAGGAGACCCAGTACTTC. It is translated as CASSIQRGRKETQYF.

This clone was seen more than once but under ten times. V and J are TRBV5-4 and TRBJ1-2, with 9 bases matching TRBD1. This CDR3 has 15 residues. J was trimmed by 4 bases and V by 1 base; bases with no gene match: 5. The germline V gene has CDR1 SGHNT and CDR2 YYREEE (reference sequence). The CDR3 loop is CASSLPGQGGYGYTF. The CDR3 DNA sequence: TGTGCCAGCAGCTTGCCGGGACAGGGTGGCTATGGCTACACCTTC.

V and J are TRBV4-2 and TRBJ2-1, with a tentative D call TRBD2 (6 bases). The length of the CDR3 is 18 residues. Between the trimmed V and J ends, which lost 0 bases and 7 bases, there was a span of 22 bases. Germline CDR1 reads LGHNA; CDR2 reads YNFKEQ. The CDR3 DNA sequence: TGTGCCAGCAGCCAAGAGTTTAGTCCGGGAGTGTTGGAAAATGAGCAGTTCTTC. Translated: CASSQEFSPGVLENEQFF.

The CDR3 spells CASSGTGTGYFEQYF. The CDR3 DNA sequence: TGTGCCAGCAGCGGTACCGGGACAGGGTATTTTGAGCAGTACTTC. This chain links TRBV7-8 with TRBJ2-7; 9 bases are shared with TRBD1. The CDR3 length is 15 residues. The V gene's germline CDR1 is SGHVS and CDR2 FQNEAQ. V gave up 5 bases and J gave up 7 bases; unmatched junction bases: 12. The full variable domain, its missing parts supplied by reference TRBV7-8 and TRBJ2-7, is GAGVSQSPRYKVAKRGQDVALRCDPISGHVSLFWYQQALGQGPEFLTYFQNEAQLDKSGLPSDRFFAERPEGSVSTLKIQRTQQEDSAVYLCASSGTGTGYFEQYFGPGTRLTVT.

CDR3 residues: CASSLINEQFF. The CDR3, as DNA: TGTGCCAGCAGCCTAATCAATGAGCAGTTCTTC. V usage is TRBV7-2 and J usage is TRBJ2-1; D is unclear. Germline loops: CDR1 SGHTA, CDR2 FQGNSA. The V gene lost 5 bases and the J gene lost 6 bases, with 5 bases spanning the gap. This CDR3 comprises 11 residues. Full variable domain (remainder filled in from reference TRBV7-2 and TRBJ2-1): GAGVSQSPSNKVTEKGKDVELRCDPISGHTALYWYRQSLGQGLEFLIYFQGNSAPDKSGLPSDRFSAERTGGSVSTLTIQRTQQEDSAVYLCASSLINEQFFGPGTRLTVL.

The V and J genes are TRBV6-5 and TRBJ1-4, with D perhaps TRBD1 (5 bases). V was pared by 0 bases and J by 12 bases, with 11 bases between. Germline assignment: CDR1 MNHEY and CDR2 SVGAGI. CDR3 size: 13 residues. The CDR3: CASSYSMGGELFF. The CDR3 DNA reads TGTGCCAGCAGTTACTCGATGGGAGGGGAACTGTTTTTT.

The CDR3 reads CASSREGRGGYEQYF. CDR3 sequence (DNA): TGTGCCAGCAGCCGCGAGGGAAGGGGAGGCTACGAGCAGTACTTC. The V and J genes are TRBV4-2 and TRBJ2-7; D is possibly TRBD2 (6 bases). Trimming pared 4 bases from V and 3 bases from J, leaving 16 bases between. This CDR3 spans 15 amino acids. The germline gives CDR1 LGHNA, CDR2 YNFKEQ.